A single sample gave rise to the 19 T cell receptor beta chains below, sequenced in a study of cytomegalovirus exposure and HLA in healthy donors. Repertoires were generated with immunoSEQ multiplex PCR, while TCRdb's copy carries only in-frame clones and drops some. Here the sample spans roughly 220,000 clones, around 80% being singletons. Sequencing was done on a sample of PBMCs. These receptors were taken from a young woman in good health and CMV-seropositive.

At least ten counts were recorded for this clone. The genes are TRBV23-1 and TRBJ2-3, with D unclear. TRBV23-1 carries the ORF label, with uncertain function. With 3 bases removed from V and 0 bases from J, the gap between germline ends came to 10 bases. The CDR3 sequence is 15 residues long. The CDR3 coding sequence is TGCGCCAGCAGTCATATCCAGGATAGCACAGATACGCAGTATTTT. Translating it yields CASSHIQDSTDTQYF.

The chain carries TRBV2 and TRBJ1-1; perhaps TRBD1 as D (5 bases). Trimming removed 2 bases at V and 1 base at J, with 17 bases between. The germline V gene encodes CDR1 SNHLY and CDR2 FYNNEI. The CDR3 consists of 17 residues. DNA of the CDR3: TGTGCCAGCAGTGAATCCCTCCCGGGACCCAAGAACACTGAAGCTTTCTTT. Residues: CASSESLPGPKNTEAFF.

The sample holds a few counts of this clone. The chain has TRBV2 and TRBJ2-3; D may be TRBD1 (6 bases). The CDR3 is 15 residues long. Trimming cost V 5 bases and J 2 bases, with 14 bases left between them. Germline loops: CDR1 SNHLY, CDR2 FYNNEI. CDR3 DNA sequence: TGTGCCAGCAGTCAACAGGGTTTAGACACAGATACGCAGTATTTT. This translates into CASSQQGLDTDTQYF.

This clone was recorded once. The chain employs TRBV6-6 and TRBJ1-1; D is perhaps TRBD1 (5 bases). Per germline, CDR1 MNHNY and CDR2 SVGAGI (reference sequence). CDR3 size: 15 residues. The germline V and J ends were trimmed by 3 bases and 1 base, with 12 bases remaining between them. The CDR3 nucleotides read TGTGCCAGCAGTTATCAGCGGGGGTGGAACACTGAAGCTTTCTTT. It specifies CASSYQRGWNTEAFF.

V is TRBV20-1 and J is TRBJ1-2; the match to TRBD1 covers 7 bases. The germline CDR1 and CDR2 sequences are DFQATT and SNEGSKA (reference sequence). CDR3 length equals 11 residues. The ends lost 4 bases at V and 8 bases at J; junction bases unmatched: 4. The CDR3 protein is CSAIDRDGYTF. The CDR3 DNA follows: TGCAGTGCTATTGACAGGGACGGCTACACCTTC.

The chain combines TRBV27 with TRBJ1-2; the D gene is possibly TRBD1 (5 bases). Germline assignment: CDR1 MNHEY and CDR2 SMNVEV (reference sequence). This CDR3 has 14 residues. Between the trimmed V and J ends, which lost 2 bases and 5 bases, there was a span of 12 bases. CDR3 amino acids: CASSLDRAGYGYTF. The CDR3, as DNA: TGTGCCAGCAGTTTAGACAGAGCCGGATATGGCTACACCTTC.

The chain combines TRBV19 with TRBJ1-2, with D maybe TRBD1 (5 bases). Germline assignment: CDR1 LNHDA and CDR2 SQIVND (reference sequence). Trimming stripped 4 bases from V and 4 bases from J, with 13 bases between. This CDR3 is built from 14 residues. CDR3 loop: CASSTDRSLYGYTF. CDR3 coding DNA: TGTGCCAGTAGTACCGACAGAAGTCTCTATGGCTACACCTTC. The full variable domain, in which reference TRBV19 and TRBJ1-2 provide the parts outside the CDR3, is DGGITQSPKYLFRKEGQNVTLSCEQNLNHDAMYWYRQDPGQGLRLIYYSQIVNDFQKGDIAEGYSVSREKKESFPLTVTSAQKNPTAFYLCASSTDRSLYGYTFGSGTRLTVV.

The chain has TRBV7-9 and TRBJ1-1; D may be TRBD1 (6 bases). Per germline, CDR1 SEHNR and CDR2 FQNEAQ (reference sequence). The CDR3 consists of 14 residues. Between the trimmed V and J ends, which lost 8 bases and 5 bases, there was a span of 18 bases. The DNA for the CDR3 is TGTGCCAGCTTCGCCGGGGGCCCCAGGACTGAAGCTTTCTTT. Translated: CASFAGGPRTEAFF.

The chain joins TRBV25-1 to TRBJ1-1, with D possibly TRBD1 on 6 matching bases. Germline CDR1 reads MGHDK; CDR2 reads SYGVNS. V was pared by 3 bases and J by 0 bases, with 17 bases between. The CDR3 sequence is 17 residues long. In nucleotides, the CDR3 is TGTGCCAGCAGTGACCGACAGGCGTCTGACATGAACACTGAAGCTTTCTTT. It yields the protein CASSDRQASDMNTEAFF.

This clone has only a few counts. CDR3 in DNA: TGTGCCAGCAGTTACTCGGCGACAGGGACCTATGGCTACACCTTC. Translating gives CASSYSATGTYGYTF. The chain is built from TRBV6-5 and TRBJ1-2, with 7 bases identical to TRBD1. The CDR3 is 15 amino acids. J was trimmed by 4 bases and V by 0 bases; bases with no gene match: 5. In germline, CDR1 is MNHEY, CDR2 SVGAGI.

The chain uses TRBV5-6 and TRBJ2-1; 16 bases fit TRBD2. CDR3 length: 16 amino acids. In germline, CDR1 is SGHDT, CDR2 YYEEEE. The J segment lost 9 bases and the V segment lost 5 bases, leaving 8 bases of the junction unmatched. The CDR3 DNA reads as TGTGCCAGCAGGTCGGGACTAGCGGGAGGGCCAGGTGAGCAGTTCTTC. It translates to CASRSGLAGGPGEQFF.

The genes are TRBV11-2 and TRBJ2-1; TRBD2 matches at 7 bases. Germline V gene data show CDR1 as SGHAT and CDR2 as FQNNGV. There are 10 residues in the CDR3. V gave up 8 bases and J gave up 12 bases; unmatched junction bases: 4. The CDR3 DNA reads TGTGCCAGCTCCGCGGGAGTGCAGTTCTTC. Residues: CASSAGVQFF.

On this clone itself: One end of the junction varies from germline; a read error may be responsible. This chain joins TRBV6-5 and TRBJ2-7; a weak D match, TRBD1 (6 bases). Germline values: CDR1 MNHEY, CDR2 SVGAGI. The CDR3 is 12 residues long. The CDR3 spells CASRDPQGQSSF. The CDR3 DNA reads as TGTGCCAGCAGAGACCCCCAGGGGCAGTCGTCCTTC.

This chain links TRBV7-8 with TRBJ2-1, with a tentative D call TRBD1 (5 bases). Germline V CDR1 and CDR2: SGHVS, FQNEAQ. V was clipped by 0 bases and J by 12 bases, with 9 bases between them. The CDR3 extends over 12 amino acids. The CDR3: CASSLASRGQFF. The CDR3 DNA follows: TGTGCCAGCAGCTTAGCTTCTAGGGGGCAGTTCTTC.

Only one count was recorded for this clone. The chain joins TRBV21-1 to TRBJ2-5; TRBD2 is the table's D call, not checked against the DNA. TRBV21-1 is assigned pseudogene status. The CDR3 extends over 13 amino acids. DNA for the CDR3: TGTGCCAGCAGCAAAGGAGCGTTGGAGACCCAGTACTTC. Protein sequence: CASSKGALETQYF.

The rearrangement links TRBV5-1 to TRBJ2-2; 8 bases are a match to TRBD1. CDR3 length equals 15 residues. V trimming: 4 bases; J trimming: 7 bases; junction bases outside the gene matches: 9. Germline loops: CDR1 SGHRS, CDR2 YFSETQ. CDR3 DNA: TGCGCCAGCAGCCATTGGACAGGGACGAACGGGGAGCTGTTTTTT. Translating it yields CASSHWTGTNGELFF.

The DNA of the CDR3 is TGTGCCAGCAGCTTGGAAGGGGGGAACTATGGCTACACCTTC. This codes for CASSLEGGNYGYTF. The rearrangement links TRBV5-6 to TRBJ1-2; the D gene is possibly TRBD1 (6 bases). The V end was cut by 0 bases, the J end by 2 bases, with 8 bases between. CDR3 length: 14 residues. From germline, CDR1 is SGHDT and CDR2 YYEEEE. Full variable domain (outside the CDR3, taken from reference TRBV5-6 and TRBJ1-2): DAGVTQSPTHLIKTRGQQVTLRCSPKSGHDTVSWYQQALGQGPQFIFQYYEEEERQRGNFPDRFSGHQFPNYSSELNVNALLLGDSALYLCASSLEGGNYGYTFGSGTRLTVV.

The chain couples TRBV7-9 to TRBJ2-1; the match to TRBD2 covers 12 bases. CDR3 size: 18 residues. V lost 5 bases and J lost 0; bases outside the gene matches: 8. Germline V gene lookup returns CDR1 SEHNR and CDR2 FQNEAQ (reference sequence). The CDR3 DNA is TGTGCCAGCAGCGGGTGGACTAGCGGGACCCCCTCCTACAATGAGCAGTTCTTC. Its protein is CASSGWTSGTPSYNEQFF.

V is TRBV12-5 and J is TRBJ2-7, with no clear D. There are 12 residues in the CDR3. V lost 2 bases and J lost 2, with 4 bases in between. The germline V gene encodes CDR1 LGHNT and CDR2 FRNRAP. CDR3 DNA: TGTGCTAGTGGTTTGTTGACCTACGAGCAGTACTTC. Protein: CASGLLTYEQYF. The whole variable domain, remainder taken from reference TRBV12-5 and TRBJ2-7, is DARVTQTPRHKVTEMGQEVTMRCQPILGHNTVFWYRQTMMQGLELLAYFRNRAPLDDSGMPKDRFSAEMPDATLATLKIQPSEPRDSAVYFCASGLLTYEQYFGPGTRLTVT.